This TCR beta chain appears in the sequencing data of a study of T cells after yellow fever vaccination. This CDR3 contains 17 residues. Trimming removed 2 bases at V and 0 bases at J, with 14 bases between. In germline, CDR1 is SGHTA, CDR2 FQGTGA. Using its own MiXCR run on the 5' RACE reads, TCRdb lists one record per CDR3 protein. Of 250,000 or so distinct CDR3 sequences listed, approximately 3.8% are singletons. The sequence came from a man in his late teens or twenties who received the YFV17D yellow fever vaccine. The specimen comprised PBMCs, sampled 15 days after the yellow fever booster vaccination. The J gene is TRBJ2-1, the V gene TRBV7-3; D perhaps matches TRBD2 (6 bases). The CDR3 region is CASSLGGMRSSYNEQFF. The CDR3 DNA follows: TGTGCCAGCAGCTTAGGAGGGATGAGAAGCTCCTACAATGAGCAGTTCTTC.